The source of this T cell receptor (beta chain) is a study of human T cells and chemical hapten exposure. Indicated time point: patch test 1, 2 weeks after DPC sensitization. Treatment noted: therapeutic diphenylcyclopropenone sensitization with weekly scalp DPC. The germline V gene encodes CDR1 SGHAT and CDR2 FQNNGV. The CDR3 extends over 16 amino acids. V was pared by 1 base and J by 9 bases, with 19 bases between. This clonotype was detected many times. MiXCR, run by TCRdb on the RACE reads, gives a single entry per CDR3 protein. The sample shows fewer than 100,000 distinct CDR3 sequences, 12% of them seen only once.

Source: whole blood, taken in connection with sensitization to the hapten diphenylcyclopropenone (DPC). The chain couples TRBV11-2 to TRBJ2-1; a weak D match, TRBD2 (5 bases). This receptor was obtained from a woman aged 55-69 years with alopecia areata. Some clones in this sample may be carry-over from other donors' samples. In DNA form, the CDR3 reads TGTGCCAGCAGCTTAGTTCCTAGCAATCTGGGATTTGAGCAGTTCTTC. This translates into CASSLVPSNLGFEQFF.